The T cell receptor (beta chain) described here comes from a study of cytomegalovirus exposure and HLA in healthy donors. As to this clone: The target antigen is unknown.

Germline V lookup: CDR1 MNHEY, CDR2 SMNVEV (reference sequence). With V trimmed by 3 bases and J by 6 bases, 6 bases remained unmatched. There are 15 residues in the CDR3. This PCR relied on a set of 60 Vbeta primers and 13 Jbeta primers. Per the original data handling: Later work found about 80 million unique TCR beta chains, with some 11 million shared. TCRdb's copy holds only in-frame clones and misses some; the assay was immunoSEQ multiplex PCR. V, J and clone size derive from that table, while D and trimming were established from the DNA sequence. The data contain around 130,000 clones, less than 10% of them singletons. Study-wide points: It was reported in a later analysis that an Asian-associated ancestry cluster showed fewer N-insertions than the 666-donor mean. It was only CMV serostatus that was available as immune exposure information.

The chain recombines TRBV27 with TRBJ2-2, with TRBD1 matching over 8 bases. The TCR comes from a woman aged 40 to 50 in good health and CMV-seropositive. Sequencing was carried out using PBMCs. The CDR3 is CASSLGTGGAGELFF. The CDR3 coding sequence is TGTGCCAGCAGTTTGGGGACAGGTGGGGCCGGGGAGCTGTTTTTT.